This T cell receptor (beta chain) was captured in a study of cytomegalovirus exposure and HLA in healthy donors. This clone came up a few times. The antigen remains undetermined. Study-level results: Most observed TCR sequences were rare, whereas some public TCRs were detected in many donors. It was 150 to 200 TCR beta chains that were listed as cytomegalovirus-associated. Later analysis showed most CMV-associated TCR beta chains appearing HLA-restricted.

PCR amplification relied on 60 Vbeta primers (plus 13 Jbeta primers). Measured with immunoSEQ multiplex PCR; TCRdb has only the in-frame clones, and not every one. The table has 55,000 to 75,000 clones, about 68% seen once. There are 13 residues in the CDR3. V was clipped by 4 bases and J by 0 bases; unmatched bases: 0. The germline V gene has CDR1 SQVTM and CDR2 ANQGSEA. The chain carries TRBV29-1 and TRBJ2-1; 7 nucleotides agree with TRBD2. The clonotype originates from a woman aged 30 to 39 in good health and CMV-seropositive. Material: PBMCs. CDR3 sequence: CSVGTSSYNEQFF. Written as DNA, the CDR3 is TGCAGCGTTGGGACTAGCTCCTACAATGAGCAGTTCTTC.